The clone carrying this TCR beta chain appeared a few times. Its antigen is undetermined. For TCRbeta, the library was prepared with unique molecular identifiers. TCRdb re-analysed the PCR reads in MiXCR, keeping a single row per CDR3 protein. The sample records some 300,000 distinct CDR3 sequences, over 7.5% being singletons. The entry originates in a study of T-cell reconstitution after alpha-beta-depleted transplantation in children. Overall study results and limits: Newly produced T cells mostly provided counts and TCRbeta diversity after one year, as hyperexpanded clones declined.

J lost 4 bases, V lost 2 bases, and 5 bases had no gene match. The CDR3 runs 14 residues. Germline assignment: CDR1 SGHTA and CDR2 FQGTGA. The origin of this receptor is a female patient aged 2 to 10 who had a stem cell transplant for Fanconi anemia, so the T cells may come from the graft donor. This chain connects TRBV7-3 to TRBJ2-7, with 7 bases aligning to TRBD2. Specimen: peripheral blood, collected 360 days after TCRalphabeta/CD19-depleted stem cell transplant. The CDR3 sequence is CASSLYAGEYEQYF. Written as DNA, the CDR3 is TGTGCCAGCAGCTTATACGCGGGAGAGTACGAGCAGTACTTC.